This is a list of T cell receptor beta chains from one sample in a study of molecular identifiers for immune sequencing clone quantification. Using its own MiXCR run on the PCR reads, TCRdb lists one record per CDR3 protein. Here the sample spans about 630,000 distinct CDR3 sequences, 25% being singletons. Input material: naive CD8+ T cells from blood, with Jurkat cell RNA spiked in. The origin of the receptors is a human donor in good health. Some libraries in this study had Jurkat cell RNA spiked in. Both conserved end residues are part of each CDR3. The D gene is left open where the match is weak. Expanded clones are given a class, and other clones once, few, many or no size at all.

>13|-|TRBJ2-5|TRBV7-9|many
TGTGCCAGCAGCCGACAGTACCAAGAGACCCAGTACTTC
CASSRQYQETQYF
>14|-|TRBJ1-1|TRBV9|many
TGTGCCAGCAGAAGGACAGAGGCTTCCACTGAAGCTTTCTTT
CASRRTEASTEAFF
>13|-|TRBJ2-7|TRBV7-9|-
TGTGCCAGCAGCTTAGCATCGTTGGGTAAGCAGTACTTC
CASSLASLGKQYF
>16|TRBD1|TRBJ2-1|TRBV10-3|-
TGTGCCATCAGTGAGTCCAGGTGGGGACAGGGTAATGAGCAGTTCTTC
CAISESRWGQGNEQFF
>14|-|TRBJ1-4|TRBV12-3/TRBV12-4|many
TGTGCCAGCAGCCTGGGACCCAGCGAGGAAAAACTGTTTTTT
CASSLGPSEEKLFF
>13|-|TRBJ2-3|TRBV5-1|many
TGCGCCAGCAGCGTCAAATGGGAGGATACGCAGTATTTT
CASSVKWEDTQYF
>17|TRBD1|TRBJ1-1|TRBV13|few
TGTGCCAGCAGCTTGGGACAGGGTATAGGGTCGTACACTGAAGCTTTCTTT
CASSLGQGIGSYTEAFF
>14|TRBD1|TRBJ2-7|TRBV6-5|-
TGTGCCAGCAGTTCTTGGGACAGAGCCTACGAGCAGTACTTC
CASSSWDRAYEQYF
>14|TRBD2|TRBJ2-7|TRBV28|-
TGTGCCAGCAGCCCCAGACTAGCTTCTCCCGAGCAGTACTTC
CASSPRLASPEQYF
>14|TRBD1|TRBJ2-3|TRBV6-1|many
TGTGCCAGCAGTTGGACAGGAAACACAGATACGCAGTATTTT
CASSWTGNTDTQYF
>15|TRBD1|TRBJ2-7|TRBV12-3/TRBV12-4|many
TGTGCCAGCAGTTTAGCGGTAGGGGGCATCCACGAGCAGTACTTC
CASSLAVGGIHEQYF
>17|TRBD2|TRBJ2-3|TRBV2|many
TGTGCCAGCAGTGAGGAAATTAGCGGGGTAACCACAGATACGCAGTATTTT
CASSEEISGVTTDTQYF
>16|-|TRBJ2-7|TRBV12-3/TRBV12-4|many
TGTGCCAGCAGTTTAGAAGGGGTAGGACTTTTATACGAGCAGTACTTC
CASSLEGVGLLYEQYF
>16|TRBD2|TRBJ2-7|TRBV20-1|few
TGCAGTGCCAAGGGACTAGCGGGAGGTGTATCCTACGAGCAGTACTTC
CSAKGLAGGVSYEQYF
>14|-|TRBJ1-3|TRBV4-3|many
TGCGCCAGCAGCCAAGGAAGGGACGGAAACACCATATATTTT
CASSQGRDGNTIYF
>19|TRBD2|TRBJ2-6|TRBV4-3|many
TGCGCCAGCAGCCAAGATCCCACACTAGCGGGCTCTGGGGCCAACGTCCTGACTTTC
CASSQDPTLAGSGANVLTF
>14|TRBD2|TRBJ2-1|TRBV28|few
TGTGCCAGCAGTTTTCGGGGGGGCCTCAATGAGCAGTTCTTC
CASSFRGGLNEQFF
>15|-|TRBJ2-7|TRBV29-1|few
TGCAGCGTTGAAGATTCGGGGGTACAGGAAAACGAGCAGTACTTC
CSVEDSGVQENEQYF
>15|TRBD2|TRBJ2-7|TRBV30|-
TGTGCCTGGAGGGGGTGGCTAGCGGGAGCGTACGAGCAGTACTTC
CAWRGWLAGAYEQYF
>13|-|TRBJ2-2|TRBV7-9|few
TGTGCCAGCAGCACCTCTAACACCGGGGAGCTGTTTTTT
CASSTSNTGELFF
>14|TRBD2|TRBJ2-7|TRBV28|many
TGTGCCAGTCAAGAGCGGGGGGGCCAGGACGAGCAGTACTTC
CASQERGGQDEQYF
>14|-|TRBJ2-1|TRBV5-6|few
TGTGCCAGCAACGAAGAGAGCTCCTACAATGAGCAGTTCTTC
CASNEESSYNEQFF
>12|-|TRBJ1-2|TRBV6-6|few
TGTGCCAGCAGTTACAGCGAGGATGGCTACACCTTC
CASSYSEDGYTF
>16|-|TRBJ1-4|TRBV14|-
TGTGCCAGCAGCCAAGATGGGCCAGGCCGTAATGAAAAACTGTTTTTT
CASSQDGPGRNEKLFF
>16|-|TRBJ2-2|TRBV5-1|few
TGCGCCAGCAGCCCCACACCCGCCGCGGGCACCGGGGAGCTGTTTTTT
CASSPTPAAGTGELFF
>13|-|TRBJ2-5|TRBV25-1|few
TGTGCCAGCAGCCTAGCGAAGGAAGAGACCCAGTACTTC
CASSLAKEETQYF
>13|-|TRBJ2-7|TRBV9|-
TGTGCCAGCAGCGCCTCACCTTCACGCGAGCAGTACTTC
CASSASPSREQYF